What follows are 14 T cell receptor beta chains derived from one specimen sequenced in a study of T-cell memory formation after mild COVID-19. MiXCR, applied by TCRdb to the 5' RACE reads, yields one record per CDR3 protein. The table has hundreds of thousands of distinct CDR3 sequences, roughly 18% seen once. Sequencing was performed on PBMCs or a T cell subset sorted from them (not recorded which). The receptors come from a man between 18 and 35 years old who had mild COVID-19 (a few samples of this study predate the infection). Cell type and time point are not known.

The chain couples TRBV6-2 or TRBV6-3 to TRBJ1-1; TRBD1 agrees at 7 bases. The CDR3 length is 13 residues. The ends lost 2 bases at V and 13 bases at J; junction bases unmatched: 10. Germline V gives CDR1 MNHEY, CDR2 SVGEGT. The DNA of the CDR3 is TGTGCCAGCAGTTACCAGACAGGGTCCCAAGGTTTCTTT. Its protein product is CASSYQTGSQGFF.

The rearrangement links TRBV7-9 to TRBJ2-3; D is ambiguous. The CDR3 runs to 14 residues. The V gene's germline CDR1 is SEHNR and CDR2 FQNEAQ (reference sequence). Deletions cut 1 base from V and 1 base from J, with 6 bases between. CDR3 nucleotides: TGTGCCAGCAGCTTAGTGCTGGGCACAGATACGCAGTATTTT. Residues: CASSLVLGTDTQYF.

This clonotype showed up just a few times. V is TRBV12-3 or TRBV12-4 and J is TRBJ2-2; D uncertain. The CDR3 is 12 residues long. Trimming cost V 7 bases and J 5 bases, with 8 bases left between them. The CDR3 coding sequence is TGTGCCAGCACCCTCCTTACCGGGGAGCTGTTTTTT. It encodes CASTLLTGELFF.

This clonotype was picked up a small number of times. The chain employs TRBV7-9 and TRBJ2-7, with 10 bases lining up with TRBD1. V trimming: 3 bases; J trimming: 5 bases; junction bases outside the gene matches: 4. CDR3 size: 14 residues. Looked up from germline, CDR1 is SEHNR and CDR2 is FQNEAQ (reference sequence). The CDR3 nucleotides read TGTGCCAGCAGCTTGGGGACAGGGGTAGACGAGCAGTACTTC. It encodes CASSLGTGVDEQYF.

DNA of the CDR3: TGTGCCAGCAGCTACAGGGATTATGGCTACACCTTC. Translating it yields CASSYRDYGYTF. V gene TRBV7-2 combines with J gene TRBJ1-2; D is possibly TRBD1 (6 bases). The germline gives CDR1 SGHTA, CDR2 FQGNSA. Trimming stripped 4 bases from V and 5 bases from J, with 8 bases between. The CDR3 consists of 12 residues.

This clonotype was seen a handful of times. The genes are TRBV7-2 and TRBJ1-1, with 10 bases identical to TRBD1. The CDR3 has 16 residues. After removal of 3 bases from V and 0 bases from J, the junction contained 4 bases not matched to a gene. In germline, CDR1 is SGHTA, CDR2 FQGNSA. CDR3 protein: CASSFAGTGVNTEAFF. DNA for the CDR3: TGTGCCAGCAGCTTCGCTGGGACAGGGGTGAACACTGAAGCTTTCTTT. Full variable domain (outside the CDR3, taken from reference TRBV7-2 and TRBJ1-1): GAGVSQSPSNKVTEKGKDVELRCDPISGHTALYWYRQSLGQGLEFLIYFQGNSAPDKSGLPSDRFSAERTGGSVSTLTIQRTQQEDSAVYLCASSFAGTGVNTEAFFGQGTRLTVV.

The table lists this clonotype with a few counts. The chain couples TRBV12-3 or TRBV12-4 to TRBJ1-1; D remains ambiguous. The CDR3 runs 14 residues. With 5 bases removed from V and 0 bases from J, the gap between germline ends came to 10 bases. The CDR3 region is CASSPRTLNTEAFF. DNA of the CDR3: TGTGCCAGCAGTCCTCGGACTCTGAACACTGAAGCTTTCTTT.

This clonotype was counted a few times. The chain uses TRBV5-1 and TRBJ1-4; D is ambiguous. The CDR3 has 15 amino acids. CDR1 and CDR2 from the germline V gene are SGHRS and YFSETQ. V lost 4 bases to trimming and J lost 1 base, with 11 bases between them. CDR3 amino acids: CASSRGSVTNEKLFF. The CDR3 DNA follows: TGCGCCAGCAGCCGTGGCAGCGTAACTAATGAAAAACTGTTTTTT.

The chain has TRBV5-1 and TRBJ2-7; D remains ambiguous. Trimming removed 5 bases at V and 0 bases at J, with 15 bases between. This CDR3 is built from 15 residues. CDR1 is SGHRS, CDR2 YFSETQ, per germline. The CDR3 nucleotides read TGCGCCAGCAGAAGCTTAGATACGGCCTCCTACGAGCAGTACTTC. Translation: CASRSLDTASYEQYF.

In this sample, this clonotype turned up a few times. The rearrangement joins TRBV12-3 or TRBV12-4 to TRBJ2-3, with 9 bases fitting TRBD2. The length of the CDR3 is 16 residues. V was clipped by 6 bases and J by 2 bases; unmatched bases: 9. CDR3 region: CASRSRAGGDTDTQYF. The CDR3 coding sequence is TGTGCCAGCAGATCCCGGGCGGGAGGGGACACAGATACGCAGTATTTT.

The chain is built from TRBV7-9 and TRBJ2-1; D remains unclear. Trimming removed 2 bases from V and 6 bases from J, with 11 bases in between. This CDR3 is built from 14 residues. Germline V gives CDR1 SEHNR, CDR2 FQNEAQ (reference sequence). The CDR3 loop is CASSLRVATNEQFF. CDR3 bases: TGTGCCAGCAGCTTAAGAGTGGCAACCAATGAGCAGTTCTTC.

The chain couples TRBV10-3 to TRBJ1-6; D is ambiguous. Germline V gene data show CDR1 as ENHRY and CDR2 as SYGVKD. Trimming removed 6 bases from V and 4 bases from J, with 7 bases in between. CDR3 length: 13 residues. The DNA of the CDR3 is TGTGCCATCAGGGGCTTGTATAATTCACCCCTCCACTTT. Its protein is CAIRGLYNSPLHF.

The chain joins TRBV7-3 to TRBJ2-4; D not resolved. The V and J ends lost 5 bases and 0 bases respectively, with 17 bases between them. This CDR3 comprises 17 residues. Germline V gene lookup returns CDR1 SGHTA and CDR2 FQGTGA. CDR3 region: CASSPGGLTLAKNIQYF. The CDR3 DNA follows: TGTGCCAGCAGCCCGGGTGGGCTTACTCTAGCCAAAAACATTCAGTACTTC.

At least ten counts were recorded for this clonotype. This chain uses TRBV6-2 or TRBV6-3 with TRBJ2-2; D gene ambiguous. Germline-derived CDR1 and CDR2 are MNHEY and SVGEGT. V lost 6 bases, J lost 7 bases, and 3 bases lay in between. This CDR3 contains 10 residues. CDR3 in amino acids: CASSRGELFF. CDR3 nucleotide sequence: TGTGCCAGCAGCCGCGGGGAGCTGTTTTTT.